The 2 T cell receptor beta chains below were found in one sample sequenced in a study of radiation and T cells in renal cell carcinoma (dated by TCRdb to 2020 to 2022). The library was obtained by the immunoSEQ multiplex PCR assay. TCRdb holds this immuneACCESS table with in-frame rearrangements only. Some clones are missing; in checked studies, unresolved V genes explain under half, and the rest has no known cause. In this sample the table shows about 95,000 clones, approximately 86% of which occur a single time. Approximately 8% of the sample rests with the top ten. The label giving this sample's time point can be read as: baseline pretreatment blood. The label giving this sample's treatment or condition can be read as: 15 Gy SBRT to primary tumor, nephrectomy 4 weeks later. The sequencing here drew on blood, taken from a patient whose treatment included radiotherapy and nephrectomy. Receptors were obtained from a man aged 50 to 59 with renal cell carcinoma.

The chain combines TRBV13 with TRBJ2-7; D is possibly TRBD1 or TRBD2 (5 bases each). V gave up 3 bases and J gave up 7 bases, with 13 bases separating them. The CDR3 loop spans 13 amino acids. Per germline, CDR1 PRHDT and CDR2 FYEKMQ (reference sequence). CDR3 loop: CASSFHQGPEQYF. The CDR3 DNA reads TGTGCCAGCAGCTTCCACCAGGGACCGGAGCAGTACTTC. Full variable domain (rest looked up from reference TRBV13 and TRBJ2-7): AAGVIQSPRHLIKEKRETATLKCYPIPRHDTVYWYQQGPGQDPQFLISFYEKMQSDKGSIPDRFSAQQFSDYHSELNMSSLELGDSALYFCASSFHQGPEQYFGPGTRLTVT.

The V and J genes are TRBV5-3 and TRBJ2-1, with 9 bases that match TRBD2. TRBV5-3 is labeled an ORF, and its function is uncertain. This CDR3 has 17 residues. Trimming cost V 9 bases and J 4 bases; bases outside gene matches: 17. The CDR3 sequence is CAMRGGPGLPFYNEQFF. In nucleotides, the CDR3 is TGTGCCATGCGGGGGGGGCCGGGACTCCCGTTTTACAATGAGCAGTTCTTC.